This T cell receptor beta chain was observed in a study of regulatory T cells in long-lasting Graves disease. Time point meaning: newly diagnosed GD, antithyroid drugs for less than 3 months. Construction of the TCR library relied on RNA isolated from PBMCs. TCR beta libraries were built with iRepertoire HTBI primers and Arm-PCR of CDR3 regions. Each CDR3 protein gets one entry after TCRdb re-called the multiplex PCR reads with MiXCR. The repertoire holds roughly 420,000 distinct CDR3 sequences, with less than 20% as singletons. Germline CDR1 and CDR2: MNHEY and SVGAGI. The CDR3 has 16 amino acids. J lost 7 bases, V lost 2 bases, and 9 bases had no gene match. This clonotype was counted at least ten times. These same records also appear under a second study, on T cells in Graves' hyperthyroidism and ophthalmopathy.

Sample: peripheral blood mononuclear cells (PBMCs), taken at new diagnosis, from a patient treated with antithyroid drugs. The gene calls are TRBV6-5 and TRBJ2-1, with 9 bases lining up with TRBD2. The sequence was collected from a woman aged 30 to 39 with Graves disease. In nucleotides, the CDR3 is TGTGCCAGCAGTTACAGGCGGGAGGGCCGACGGAATGAGCAGTTCTTC. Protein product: CASSYRREGRRNEQFF.